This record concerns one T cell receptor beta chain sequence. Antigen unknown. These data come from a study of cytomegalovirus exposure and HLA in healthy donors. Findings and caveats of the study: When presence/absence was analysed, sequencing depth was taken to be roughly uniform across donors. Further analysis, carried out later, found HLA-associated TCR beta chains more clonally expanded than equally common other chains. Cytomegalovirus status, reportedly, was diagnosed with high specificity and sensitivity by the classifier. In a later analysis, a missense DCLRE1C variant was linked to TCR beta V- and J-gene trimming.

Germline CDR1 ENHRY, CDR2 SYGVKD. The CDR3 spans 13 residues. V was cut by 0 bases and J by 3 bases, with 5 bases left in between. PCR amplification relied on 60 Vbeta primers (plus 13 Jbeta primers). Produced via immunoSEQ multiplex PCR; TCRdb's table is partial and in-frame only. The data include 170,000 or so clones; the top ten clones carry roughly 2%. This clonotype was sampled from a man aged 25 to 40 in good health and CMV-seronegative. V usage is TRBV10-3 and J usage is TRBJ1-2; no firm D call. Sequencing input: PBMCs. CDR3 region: CAISESEDYGYTF. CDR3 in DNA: TGTGCCATCAGTGAGTCGGAGGACTATGGCTACACCTTC.